The 32 T cell receptor beta chains below all came from one sample that was sequenced in a study of shared clonotypes between healthy human individuals. Sequencing was performed with immunoSEQ multiplex PCR; in TCRdb, only in-frame clones are kept and a portion is missing. Of millions of clones in the sample, approximately 92% are singletons; the top ten hold 0.14%. The sample was naive CD4+ T cells sorted from blood. Regarding subset: CD45RA+ positively selected. These receptors originate from a man aged 18 to 29 in good health.

This clone was detected once. The genes are TRBV5-4 and TRBJ2-5; D unclear. The germline V gene encodes CDR1 SGHNT and CDR2 YYREEE (reference sequence). Between the trimmed V and J ends, which lost 1 base and 4 bases, there was a span of 5 bases. This CDR3 contains 12 residues. CDR3: CASSLRTETQYF. In nucleotides, the CDR3 is TGTGCCAGCAGCTTGCGGACAGAGACCCAGTACTTC.

The V call is TRBV10-1, the J call TRBJ1-5; possibly TRBD1 for D (5 bases). V was trimmed by 0 bases and J by 5 bases, leaving 11 bases between them. The CDR3 consists of 15 residues. Germline V gives CDR1 WNHNN, CDR2 SYGVQD (reference sequence). The CDR3 loop is CASSESGELHQPQHF. In nucleotides, the CDR3 is TGCGCCAGCAGTGAGTCAGGGGAGCTACATCAGCCCCAGCATTTT.

The chain links TRBV11-2 to TRBJ1-5; D gene uncertain. V shed 2 bases and J shed 4 bases, with 12 bases lying between them. The CDR3 is made up of 15 amino acids. Germline V CDR1 and CDR2: SGHAT, FQNNGV. The CDR3 protein is CASSLSQQANQPQHF. Here the CDR3 DNA reads TGTGCCAGCAGCTTATCACAGCAGGCAAATCAGCCCCAGCATTTT.

The rearrangement joins TRBV2 to TRBJ1-6; 10 bases map to TRBD1. This CDR3 has 13 amino acids. The V and J ends lost 7 bases and 10 bases, in that order; junction bases with no gene match: 4. The V gene's germline CDR1 is SNHLY and CDR2 FYNNEI. The CDR3 is CASMWTGGSPLHF. The DNA of the CDR3 is TGTGCCAGCATGTGGACAGGGGGATCACCCCTCCACTTT.

The J gene is TRBJ1-5, the V gene TRBV5-1; 7 bases line up with TRBD1. The CDR3 runs 15 residues. The V gene's germline CDR1 is SGHRS and CDR2 YFSETQ. V was pared by 3 bases and J by 0 bases, with 3 bases of the junction left unmatched. The CDR3 sequence is CASSWGTDSNQPQHF. For the CDR3, the DNA is TGCGCCAGCAGCTGGGGGACAGATAGCAATCAGCCCCAGCATTTT.

This chain links TRBV7-2 with TRBJ2-4; 11 bases map to TRBD2. This CDR3 has 18 residues. Unmatched junction bases numbered 15, after V lost 5 bases and J lost 6 bases. Germline values: CDR1 SGHTA, CDR2 FQGNSA. The CDR3: CASSLTRLTSGIRNIQYF. CDR3 nucleotides: TGTGCCAGCAGCCTAACCCGTTTGACTAGCGGGATAAGAAACATTCAGTACTTC.

The rearrangement uses TRBV7-2 and TRBJ1-1; D remains unclear. From germline, CDR1 is SGHTA and CDR2 FQGNSA. Between the trimmed V and J ends, which lost 3 bases and 1 base, there was a span of 6 bases. CDR3 length equals 13 residues. For the CDR3, the DNA is TGTGCCAGCAGCTTCAGCCAGAACACTGAAGCTTTCTTT. It specifies CASSFSQNTEAFF.

The chain couples TRBV6-1 to TRBJ2-2, with D maybe TRBD1 (5 bases). Germline V gene lookup returns CDR1 MNHNS and CDR2 SASEGT. V was clipped by 10 bases and J by 5 bases, with 11 bases between them. This CDR3 has 12 residues. The CDR3 is CATSRVTGELFF. The CDR3 coding sequence is TGTGCCACCAGCAGGGTTACCGGGGAGCTGTTTTTT.

This sequence joins TRBV19 and TRBJ2-2, with D tentatively TRBD1 (6 bases). From germline, CDR1 is LNHDA and CDR2 SQIVND (reference sequence). V was shortened by 5 bases and J by 1 base, with 11 bases between the two germline ends. The CDR3 runs to 15 residues. The CDR3 DNA reads as TGTGCCAGTAGTCAAAGGACAGTGAACACCGGGGAGCTGTTTTTT. It is translated as CASSQRTVNTGELFF.

The J gene is TRBJ1-4, the V gene TRBV6-5, with D tentatively TRBD1 (6 bases). The germline V gene encodes CDR1 MNHEY and CDR2 SVGAGI. The CDR3 is made up of 15 amino acids. V gave up 6 bases and J gave up 3 bases, with 14 bases separating them. The CDR3 sequence: CASSWGGSSNEKLFF. In nucleotides, the CDR3 is TGTGCCAGCAGCTGGGGGGGCTCGTCTAATGAAAAACTGTTTTTT.

V usage is TRBV6-6 and J usage is TRBJ1-2; D may be TRBD1 (5 bases). V gave up 5 bases and J gave up 2 bases, with 15 bases separating them. This CDR3 has 15 residues. From germline, CDR1 is MNHNY and CDR2 SVGAGI (reference sequence). As DNA, the CDR3 is TGTGCCAGCAGTATTCAGCCGGGGGGAAACTATGGCTACACCTTC. It codes for CASSIQPGGNYGYTF.

This clone appeared a single time. The CDR3 DNA sequence: TGTGCCAGCTCACCCGGAGCGGGAGGGCCGGGGGAGCAGTTCTTC. Translating it yields CASSPGAGGPGEQFF. V and J are TRBV18 and TRBJ2-1; 10 nucleotides match TRBD2. This CDR3 contains 15 residues. The germline gives CDR1 KGHSH, CDR2 LQKENI. J gave up 10 bases and V 3 bases, and 9 bases lay outside the gene matches.

This clone has just a few counts. The chain recombines TRBV5-1 with TRBJ1-2; possible D gene TRBD1, 6 bases. Germline V gives CDR1 SGHRS, CDR2 YFSETQ. This CDR3 contains 13 residues. Deletions cut 5 bases from V and 6 bases from J, with 14 bases between. The CDR3 here is CASRINGGDGYTF. The CDR3 bases are TGCGCCAGCAGGATCAACGGGGGCGATGGCTACACCTTC.

The chain recombines TRBV18 with TRBJ2-6; tentative D call: TRBD1 (5 bases). Germline V gene sequence: CDR1 KGHSH, CDR2 LQKENI. V was clipped by 5 bases and J by 1 base, with 15 bases between them. This CDR3 spans 17 amino acids. DNA for the CDR3: TGTGCCAGCTCAACTAACGTCCGGACATCTGGGGCCAACGTCCTGACTTTC. Its translation is CASSTNVRTSGANVLTF. The whole variable domain, remainder taken from reference TRBV18 and TRBJ2-6, is NAGVMQNPRHLVRRRGQEARLRCSPMKGHSHVYWYRQLPEEGLKFMVYLQKENIIDESGMPKERFSAEFPKEGPSILRIQQVVRGDSAAYFCASSTNVRTSGANVLTFGAGSRLTVL.

With regard to this clone: The sample contains more than one DNA sequence encoding this CDR3. The chain is built from TRBV4-3 and TRBJ2-1; D tentatively reads TRBD1 or TRBD2 (5 bases each). V lost 0 bases and J 2 bases, leaving 8 bases between the germline ends. CDR3 size: 15 residues. The germline V gene has CDR1 LGHNA and CDR2 YSLEER. The DNA for the CDR3 is TGCGCCAGCAGCCAAGACCGGGGCCCCTACAATGAGCAGTTCTTC. Encoded protein: CASSQDRGPYNEQFF.

This chain connects TRBV18 to TRBJ2-1; 10 nucleotides align to TRBD2. V gave up 6 bases and J gave up 12 bases; unmatched junction bases: 14. CDR1 is KGHSH, CDR2 LQKENI, per germline. This CDR3 is 15 amino acids long. DNA of the CDR3: TGTGCCAGCTCTGAGCAAGCGGGAGGGCCCAACGGGCAGTTCTTC. This gives the protein CASSEQAGGPNGQFF.

The CDR3 reads CASSGTGFNEQFF. CDR3 coding DNA: TGCGCCAGCAGCGGGACAGGGTTCAATGAGCAGTTCTTC. The rearrangement joins TRBV5-1 to TRBJ2-1, with 9 bases matching TRBD1. Per the germline V gene, CDR1 is SGHRS and CDR2 is YFSETQ. CDR3 length equals 13 residues. V shed 4 bases, J shed 6 bases, and the junction held 2 bases outside the gene matches.

The chain recombines TRBV18 with TRBJ2-2; D might be TRBD2 (6 bases). The ends were cut back, 1 base at V and 1 base at J, with 7 bases in the middle. The CDR3 has 15 residues. The germline V gene has CDR1 KGHSH and CDR2 LQKENI. The DNA for the CDR3 is TGTGCCAGCTCACCACGGCGGGAGAACACCGGGGAGCTGTTTTTT. Its protein is CASSPRRENTGELFF.

The CDR3 region is CASIAGGGRSYEQYF. In nucleotides, the CDR3 is TGTGCCAGCATTGCGGGGGGCGGACGCTCCTACGAGCAGTACTTC. The chain combines TRBV6-5 with TRBJ2-7; 8 nucleotides line up with TRBD2. The CDR3 is made up of 15 amino acids. Per germline, CDR1 MNHEY and CDR2 SVGAGI. Trimming at V came to 7 bases and at J to 0 bases, leaving 8 bases not matched to a gene.

About this clone: The identical CDR3 is also encoded by other nucleotide sequences in the sample. The chain joins TRBV19 to TRBJ1-6; no firm D call. Per germline, CDR1 LNHDA and CDR2 SQIVND (reference sequence). This CDR3 has 12 amino acids. The germline V and J ends were trimmed by 4 bases and 5 bases, with 3 bases remaining between them. The CDR3 sequence is CASSRDNSPLHF. CDR3 in DNA: TGTGCCAGTAGTAGAGATAATTCACCCCTCCACTTT.

V and J are TRBV11-2 and TRBJ2-7, with D perhaps matching TRBD1 (6 bases). V was trimmed by 5 bases and J by 6 bases, leaving 11 bases between them. Germline CDR1 SGHAT, CDR2 FQNNGV. The CDR3 is 12 amino acids. CDR3 DNA: TGTGCCAGCAGCATACAGGGTCGCGAGCAGTACTTC. Translation gives CASSIQGREQYF.

The rearrangement joins TRBV7-2 to TRBJ2-5, with TRBD2 matching 9 bases. The CDR3 covers 16 residues. The trim removed 3 bases at V and 1 base at J, leaving 6 bases unmatched. In germline, CDR1 is SGHTA, CDR2 FQGNSA. DNA for the CDR3: TGTGCCAGCAGCTTCCTAGCGGGACCTTCCCAAGAGACCCAGTACTTC. Protein sequence: CASSFLAGPSQETQYF.

The gene calls are TRBV10-1 and TRBJ2-2; D is unresolved. The ends were cut back, 7 bases at V and 2 bases at J, with 8 bases in the middle. The germline CDR1 and CDR2 sequences are WNHNN and SYGVQD (reference sequence). The CDR3 is 13 residues long. In DNA, the CDR3 is TGCGCCAGCATGGGAAGAAACACCGGGGAGCTGTTTTTT. This sequence encodes CASMGRNTGELFF.

This chain joins TRBV7-9 and TRBJ2-7; D remains unclear. The CDR3 totals 14 residues. Between the trimmed V and J ends, which lost 5 bases and 4 bases, there was a span of 15 bases. Germline assignment: CDR1 SEHNR and CDR2 FQNEAQ (reference sequence). CDR3: CASSDTAKTYEQYF. DNA for the CDR3: TGTGCCAGCAGCGATACCGCTAAAACTTACGAGCAGTACTTC.

This sequence joins TRBV10-1 and TRBJ1-5; D unresolved. This CDR3 is built from 16 residues. V was shortened by 0 bases and J by 2 bases, with 11 bases between the two germline ends. The V gene's germline CDR1 is WNHNN and CDR2 SYGVQD (reference sequence). In nucleotides, the CDR3 is TGCGCCAGCAGTGAGTCGAAACTTGGGGGCAATCAGCCCCAGCATTTT. Amino acids: CASSESKLGGNQPQHF.

This chain connects TRBV2 to TRBJ1-1; TRBD1 might be the D (5 bases). This CDR3 has 14 amino acids. The V end was cut by 4 bases, the J end by 1 base, with 10 bases between. The V gene's germline CDR1 is SNHLY and CDR2 FYNNEI. CDR3 DNA: TGTGCCAGCAGTGGTCGTCAGGGGAACACTGAAGCTTTCTTT. As protein: CASSGRQGNTEAFF.

The chain carries TRBV10-2 and TRBJ2-7, with 9 positions matching TRBD2. Germline-derived CDR1 and CDR2 are WSHSY and SAAADI. This CDR3 has 15 amino acids. The V segment lost 6 bases and the J segment 0 bases; nucleotides outside the gene matches: 6. This chain's CDR3 is CASRDPAGGSYEQYF. CDR3 bases: TGCGCCAGCAGGGACCCAGCGGGGGGCTCCTACGAGCAGTACTTC.

The J gene is TRBJ2-2, the V gene TRBV6-5, with 7 bases fitting TRBD1. Per the germline V gene, CDR1 is MNHEY and CDR2 is SVGAGI. V was pared by 4 bases and J by 0 bases, with 5 bases of the junction left unmatched. The CDR3 has 16 residues. CDR3 DNA sequence: TGTGCCAGCAGTTTCCAAGGGGGCACGAACACCGGGGAGCTGTTTTTT. Translating it yields CASSFQGGTNTGELFF.

The chain couples TRBV5-1 to TRBJ2-7; D gene uncertain. Germline V gene data show CDR1 as SGHRS and CDR2 as YFSETQ. This CDR3 is built from 15 residues. V shed 2 bases and J shed 7 bases, with 19 bases lying between them. The CDR3 DNA reads as TGCGCCAGCAGCTTACGACACGGCCCGGCTCAAGAGCAGTACTTC. Translated: CASSLRHGPAQEQYF.

J is TRBJ2-3 and V is TRBV19; 10 nucleotides line up with TRBD2. V shed 2 bases and J 6 bases; nucleotides not matched to a gene: 8. The germline gives CDR1 LNHDA, CDR2 SQIVND (reference sequence). The CDR3 spans 16 residues. The CDR3 here is CASSIRLAGGGDTQYF. CDR3 sequence (DNA): TGTGCCAGTAGTATAAGACTAGCGGGTGGTGGGGATACGCAGTATTTT.

As regards this clone: The same CDR3 is also encoded by other DNA sequences in this sample. The chain combines TRBV5-1 with TRBJ2-3, with 8 positions matching TRBD1. Germline V CDR1 and CDR2: SGHRS, YFSETQ. V was clipped by 7 bases and J by 3 bases; unmatched bases: 7. This CDR3 spans 14 amino acids. CDR3 bases: TGCGCCAGCGGCCCAGGGGGCGCGACAGATACGCAGTATTTT. As protein: CASGPGGATDTQYF.

J is TRBJ1-6 and V is TRBV28, with D unresolved. V was cut by 5 bases and J by 6 bases, with 11 bases left in between. The CDR3 has 14 amino acids. Germline lookup yields CDR1 MDHEN and CDR2 SYDVKM. CDR3 amino acids: CASSKPGSNSPLHF. CDR3 DNA sequence: TGTGCCAGCAGTAAACCTGGATCTAATTCACCCCTCCACTTT. The whole variable domain, remainder taken from reference TRBV28 and TRBJ1-6, is DVKVTQSSRYLVKRTGEKVFLECVQDMDHENMFWYRQDPGLGLRLIYFSYDVKMKEKGDIPEGYSVSREKKERFSLILESASTNQTSMYLCASSKPGSNSPLHFGNGTRLTVT.